What follows is one TCR beta chain and its context. The junction differs from germline at one of its ends, possibly a read error. CDR1 is WNHNN, CDR2 SYGVQD, per germline (reference sequence). The CDR3 is made up of 14 amino acids. Libraries were prepared by immunoSEQ multiplex PCR; TCRdb keeps only in-frame clonotypes and omits some of them. The repertoire holds about 190,000 clones, with around 90% as singletons. The sample comes from a study of blood T cell repertoires in COVID-19. Study at large: Samples taken during acute and convalescent COVID-19 were collected in the United States, Italy and Spain.

The chain combines TRBV10-1 with TRBJ2-3; 7 bases map to TRBD2. This clonotype was obtained from a middle-aged man with acute or convalescent COVID-19. Sequencing was done on a sample of peripheral blood. The CDR3 is CASSEAPGRGILNF. CDR3 in DNA: TGCGCCAGCAGTGAGGCGCCTGGGCGGGGGATATTGAATTTT.